Shown below are 4 T cell receptor beta chains from a single sample sequenced in a study of T cells in Graves' hyperthyroidism and ophthalmopathy. Amplification targeted TCR beta CDR3 regions from RNA transcripts. An initial round of RT-PCR targeting the TCR CDR3 relied on the HTBI primer set. Using its own MiXCR run on the multiplex PCR reads, TCRdb lists one record per CDR3 protein. The sample contains 410,000 or so distinct CDR3 sequences, over 12% of which appear only once. What was sequenced was blood. These receptors were taken from a man younger than 35 with Graves' ophthalmopathy.

At least ten counts were recorded for this clonotype. The chain uses TRBV7-3 and TRBJ2-1; the D call may be TRBD1 or TRBD2 (5 bases each). Deletions cut 1 base from V and 6 bases from J, with 7 bases between. The CDR3 loop spans 13 amino acids. The germline CDR1 and CDR2 sequences are SGHTA and FQGTGA. In nucleotides, the CDR3 is TGTGCCAGCAGCTTAAGTGGGGGCAATGAGCAGTTCTTC. Amino acid sequence: CASSLSGGNEQFF.

This clonotype was recorded at least ten times. The gene calls are TRBV2 and TRBJ2-3, with D perhaps TRBD2 (6 bases). The CDR3 contains 13 residues. The ends were cut back, 4 bases at V and 2 bases at J, with 7 bases in the middle. Germline V gives CDR1 SNHLY, CDR2 FYNNEI. For the CDR3, the DNA is TGTGCCAGCAGTGGACTAGTCACAGATACGCAGTATTTT. It yields the protein CASSGLVTDTQYF.

This clonotype was detected ten times or more. The gene calls are TRBV7-9 and TRBJ2-3; D call uncertain. The CDR3 spans 13 residues. V was cut by 3 bases and J by 2 bases, with 6 bases left in between. Germline values: CDR1 SEHNR, CDR2 FQNEAQ (reference sequence). The CDR3 coding sequence is TGTGCCAGCAGCTTTCGGATCACAGATACGCAGTATTTT. It specifies CASSFRITDTQYF.

This rearrangement joins TRBV29-1 to TRBJ1-1; D remains unclear. The V end was cut by 5 bases, the J end by 5 bases, with 6 bases between. Germline V lookup: CDR1 SQVTM, CDR2 ANQGSEA. The CDR3 is made up of 10 amino acids. This CDR3 reads CSVPGTEAFF. The CDR3 bases are TGCAGCGTTCCGGGGACTGAAGCTTTCTTT.